What follows are 27 T cell receptor delta chains derived from one specimen sequenced in a study of fetal and pediatric gammadelta thymocytes. TCRdb reran clone calling via CATT on the reads. The table has 200 to 300 delta-chain clones, roughly 4.7% seen once. Source material: non-Vgamma9Vdelta2 gamma-delta T cells from the thymus. Subset denoted: CD3+gammadeltaTCR+ thymocytes not co-expressing Vgamma9 and Vdelta2. Every receptor here comes from a child who underwent cardiac surgery and was recorded as healthy.

Concerning this clone: TCRdb assigns this DNA the protein of a much larger clone, which departs from its translation at residue 3; this likely reflects a read error, and the protein shown comes from translating the DNA. J is TRDJ1 and V is TRDV3, with D unclear. Trimming stripped 5 bases from V and 0 bases from J, with 22 bases between. Looked up from germline, CDR1 is TVYSNPD and CDR2 is GDNSRS (reference sequence). CDR3 length: 16 residues. Here the CDR3 reads CAINPVLKVYTDKLIF. CDR3 sequence (DNA): TGTGCCATTAACCCGGTGCTAAAGGTGTACACCGATAAACTCATCTTT.

Concerning this clone itself: A far larger clone is one nucleotide away, so this likely arose from a read error. Other DNA sequences from this sample encode an identical CDR3 as well. The chain uses TRDV1 and TRDJ1, with a weak D call TRDD3 (6 bases). CDR1 is TSWWSYY, CDR2 QGS, per germline. CDR3 length equals 16 residues. The CDR3, as DNA: TGTGCTCTAGGGGAAGTGGGGATCCCGTACACCGATAAACTCATCTTT. This encodes CALGEVGIPYTDKLIF.

Remarks on this clone: TCRdb lists the protein of a much larger clone for this DNA, which differs at residue 4, so this is likely a read error; the protein given here is translated from the DNA itself. This chain uses TRDV1 with TRDJ1; D is perhaps TRDD2 (6 bases). Per germline, CDR1 TSWWSYY and CDR2 QGS. The CDR3 spans 21 residues. The CDR3 reads CALEEPSSYPDSPCLTDKLIF. The CDR3 DNA reads TGTGCTCTTGAGGAACCCTCCTCCTACCCTGATAGCCCGTGTCTCACCGATAAACTCATCTTT.

This clone has a handful of counts. TCRdb has a much larger clone's protein, which differs at residue 6 from the translation of this DNA, likely because of a read error; what is shown is the protein translated from the DNA. The V gene is TRAV38-2/DV8, the J gene TRDJ1; D is unresolved. The germline CDR1 and CDR2 sequences are TSESDYY and QEAYKQQN. CDR3 length: 15 residues. Trimming removed 0 bases from V and 0 bases from J, with 9 bases in between. CDR3 sequence: CAYRSVYSYTDKLIF. In DNA form, the CDR3 reads TGTGCTTATAGGAGCGTATACTCGTACACCGATAAACTCATCTTT.

This clone was picked up a small number of times. A far larger clone differs by one base, so this is likely a read error. Other DNA sequences within the sample encode an identical CDR3. This sequence joins TRDV1 and TRDJ1; unclear D gene. This CDR3 has 19 amino acids. The germline gives CDR1 TSWWSYY, CDR2 QGS. The CDR3 loop reads CALGEGVRGYPKYTDKLIF. The CDR3 DNA follows: TGTGCTCTTGGGGAAGGGGTACGCGGGTACCCAAAGTACACAGATAAACTCATCTTT.

This clone has a single count. This chain connects TRDV3 to TRDJ1; TRDD3 matches 8 bases. Germline V gene lookup returns CDR1 TVYSNPD and CDR2 GDNSRS (reference sequence). This CDR3 has 24 amino acids. The CDR3: CALKAFPSRVNVLGAPRYTDKLIF. The CDR3 DNA sequence: TGTGCTTTAAAGGCCTTCCCATCTAGGGTGAATGTACTGGGGGCCCCGAGGTACACCGATAAACTCATCTTT.

Concerning this clone itself: TCRdb shows a much larger clone's protein in place of this DNA's translation, and the two differ at residue 5, likely through a read error; the protein shown is translated from the DNA. J is TRDJ1 and V is TRDV2, with D perhaps matching TRDD3 (6 bases). V was trimmed by 3 bases and J by 1 base, leaving 14 bases between them. CDR1 GEAIGNYY and CDR2 EKD come from the germline V gene. This CDR3 comprises 15 residues. The CDR3 region has the DNA TGTGCCTGTGACGCCGTTTGGGGGGGCACCGATAAACTCATCTTT. It encodes CACDAVWGGTDKLIF.

To note about this clone: The protein TCRdb lists belongs to a much larger clone and differs from this DNA's translation at residue 6, which points to a read error; the protein shown is made from the DNA. The chain couples TRDV1 to TRDJ1; TRDD2 or TRDD3 may be the D gene (7 bases each). There are 19 residues in the CDR3. Germline loops: CDR1 TSWWSYY, CDR2 QGS. V shed 3 bases and J shed 5 bases, with 28 bases lying between them. Here the CDR3 reads CALGERFPTKGDGVDKLIF. The CDR3 DNA follows: TGTGCTCTTGGGGAGAGGTTTCCTACCAAGGGGGATGGGGTGGATAAACTCATCTTT.

This clone is labeled large. This may be a read error, as it is one base from a much larger clone. The chain joins TRDV1 to TRDJ1; D is unclear. The CDR3 contains 19 residues. The germline V gene has CDR1 TSWWSYY and CDR2 QGS. The CDR3 region is CALREGVRGYPKYTDKLIF. Written as DNA, the CDR3 is TGTGCTCTTAGGGAAGGGGTACGCGGGTACCCAAAGTACACCGATAAACTCATCTTT.

In its sample, this clone ranks as medium-sized. A far larger clone is just one base off, so this is likely a read error. The chain is built from TRDV1 and TRDJ1; D is unresolved. Germline-derived CDR1 and CDR2 are TSWWSYY and QGS. This CDR3 is built from 19 residues. The CDR3 nucleotides are TGTGCTCTTGGGGAAGGGGTACGCGGGTACCCAAAGTACACCGATAAACCCATCTTT. This sequence encodes CALGEGVRGYPKYTDKPIF.

Concerning this clone: TCRdb's entry gives the protein of a much larger clone, which mismatches this DNA's translation at residue 9, likely from a read error; the protein reported here is translated from the DNA. The chain employs TRAV38-2/DV8 and TRDJ1, with D maybe TRDD3 (6 bases). Germline assignment: CDR1 TSESDYY and CDR2 QEAYKQQN. With 0 bases removed from V and 0 bases from J, the gap between germline ends came to 30 bases. The CDR3 consists of 22 residues. CDR3 nucleotides: TGTGCTTATAGGAGCGCGGCCGGTCGGCCTAGCTGGGGACTCGAGTACACCGATAAACTCATCTTT. Its translation: CAYRSAAGRPSWGLEYTDKLIF.

This clone occurred a few times. This DNA's translation and the protein TCRdb lists, from a much larger clone, do not match at residue 11, likely due to a read error; the protein shown is translated from the DNA. V and J are TRDV1 and TRDJ1, with TRDD3 matching 8 bases. The CDR3 is made up of 22 amino acids. The V segment lost 5 bases and the J segment 2 bases; nucleotides outside the gene matches: 28. CDR1 is TSWWSYY and CDR2 is QGS in the germline V gene. CDR3 in amino acids: CALGTYKHPHAVGDWWTDKLIF. The CDR3 nucleotides read TGTGCTCTTGGGACCTACAAGCACCCCCATGCAGTGGGGGATTGGTGGACCGATAAACTCATCTTT.

This clone is judged hyperexpanded. This specimen includes other DNA sequences encoding the same CDR3. This chain links TRDV1 with TRDJ1; 8 bases match TRDD3. The CDR3 runs 22 residues. Trimming cost V 5 bases and J 2 bases; bases outside gene matches: 28. Germline V gene lookup returns CDR1 TSWWSYY and CDR2 QGS. CDR3 sequence: CALGTYKHPHTVGDWWTDKLIF. CDR3 bases: TGTGCTCTTGGGACCTACAAGCACCCCCATACAGTGGGGGATTGGTGGACCGATAAACTCATCTTT.

Sample share makes this clone hyperexpanded. The chain joins TRDV1 to TRDJ1; no reliable D call. CDR1 TSWWSYY and CDR2 QGS come from the germline V gene. Trimming shortened V by 3 bases and J by 3 bases, and 5 bases separated the two germline ends. The CDR3 is 12 residues long. As DNA, the CDR3 is TGTGCTCTTGGGGACGGGGCCGATAAACTCATCTTT. Translated: CALGDGADKLIF.

The chain carries TRDV1 and TRDJ1, with 7 positions matching TRDD3. Germline trimming cut 0 bases from V and 3 bases from J; bases unmatched to any gene: 13. Germline CDR1 TSWWSYY, CDR2 QGS. This CDR3 has 18 residues. CDR3 DNA sequence: TGTGCTCTTGGGGAACTCCCTACTTCGTACTGGGGTCCCGATAAACTCATCTTT. This gives the protein CALGELPTSYWGPDKLIF.

Relative to its sample, this clone is medium-sized (0.01 to 0.1%). This may come from a read error, since a much larger clone is one base off. This chain uses TRDV1 with TRDJ1; TRDD3 matches at 12 bases. Germline CDR1 reads TSWWSYY; CDR2 reads QGS. With V trimmed by 4 bases and J by 3 bases, 27 bases remained unmatched. This CDR3 spans 23 amino acids. CDR3 in DNA: TGTGCTCTTGGGGCCCGGACTATCCTGGGGGATACGCTTGGCTCGGGGCTTGCCGATAAACTCATCTTT. Translating it yields CALGARTILGDTLGSGLADKLIF.

About this clone itself: TCRdb's protein, taken from a much larger clone, differs from this DNA's translation at residues 5 and 7, likely owing to a read error; the protein displayed comes from the DNA. This chain joins TRDV1 and TRDJ1; D gene unclear. Germline lookup yields CDR1 TSWWSYY and CDR2 QGS. V gave up 2 bases and J gave up 4 bases, with 5 bases separating them. The CDR3 has 12 amino acids. The chain's CDR3 is CALGEGVDKLIF. The CDR3 region has the DNA TGTGCTCTTGGGGAAGGGGTCGATAAACTCATCTTT.

This clone was observed a handful of times. Given a far larger clone just one base away, this is likely a sequencing read error. At the DNA level, this CDR3 is encoded by other sequences in the same sample as well. The gene calls are TRDV1 and TRDJ1; D possibly corresponds to TRDD3 (5 bases). V gave up 0 bases and J gave up 0 bases, with 23 bases separating them. CDR1 is TSWWSYY and CDR2 is QGS in the germline V gene. The CDR3 totals 20 residues. DNA for the CDR3: TGTGCTCTTGGGGAACTAGGCATGGCCGGGATCGAAAGTAACACCGATAAACTCATCTTT. Protein product: CALGELGMAGIESNTDKLIF.

As to this clone: This likely traces to a read error, being one base from a far larger clone. The same CDR3 is also encoded by other DNA sequences in this sample. The J gene is TRDJ1, the V gene TRDV1; 8 nucleotides line up with TRDD3. This CDR3 region has 22 residues. The J segment lost 0 bases and the V segment lost 0 bases, leaving 21 bases of the junction unmatched. Germline V gene data show CDR1 as TSWWSYY and CDR2 as QGS. Here the CDR3 DNA reads TGTGCTCTTGGGGAACTTGTCCCAACATACGGACCTCTACTGGGGGACACCGATAAACTCATCTTT. It codes for CALGELVPTYGPLLGDTDKLIF.

By sample fraction, this clone is hyperexpanded (1% or more). The chain links TRDV1 to TRDJ1, with TRDD3 matching over 11 bases. Losses at the gene ends were 1 base for V and 0 bases for J; bases not matched to a gene: 16. Per germline, CDR1 TSWWSYY and CDR2 QGS. The CDR3 is 21 residues long. CDR3 nucleotides: TGTGCTCTTGGGGAACCTCCCCGTTCCTTTCTGGGGGATACCTACACCGATAAACTCATCTTT. Protein sequence: CALGEPPRSFLGDTYTDKLIF.

By sample share, this clone is hyperexpanded. The identical CDR3 is also encoded by other nucleotide sequences in the sample. V and J are TRDV1 and TRDJ3; no definite D call. Germline CDR1 reads TSWWSYY; CDR2 reads QGS. V was clipped by 0 bases and J by 0 bases, with 9 bases between them. The CDR3 is made up of 18 amino acids. CDR3 residues: CALGELAGSSWDTRQMFF. The CDR3 DNA is TGTGCTCTTGGGGAACTTGCCGGGAGCTCCTGGGACACCCGACAGATGTTTTTC.

This clone was found a few times. A read error likely explains why the TCRdb protein, taken from a much larger clone, differs from this DNA's translation at residue 14; the protein shown is translated from the DNA. V is TRAV29/DV5 and J is TRDJ1; D may be TRDD2 (8 bases). The CDR3 has 19 amino acids. Germline loops: CDR1 NSMFDY, CDR2 ISSIKDK. V was pared by 2 bases and J by 5 bases, with 31 bases between. Here the CDR3 reads CAARKGASYRLGIRDKLIF. The CDR3 region has the DNA TGTGCAGCAAGGAAAGGGGCTTCCTACCGTCTGGGGATAAGGGATAAACTCATCTTT.

In the case of this clone: This DNA's translation and the protein TCRdb lists, from a much larger clone, do not match at residue 20, likely due to a read error; the protein shown is translated from the DNA. The chain couples TRDV1 to TRDJ1; TRDD2 matches at 9 bases. CDR1 and CDR2 (germline): TSWWSYY, QGS. This CDR3 has 24 amino acids. CDR3 region: CALGRKLNLPTDRWGLLHTGKLIF. For the CDR3, the DNA is TGTGCTCTTGGGCGAAAACTTAACCTTCCTACGGATCGGTGGGGGTTGCTACACACCGGTAAACTCATCTTT.

Remarks on this clone: The amino acid sequence in TCRdb belongs to a much larger clone and departs from this DNA's translation at residue 5, likely a sequencing read error; the sequence shown is translated from the DNA. This chain uses TRDV1 with TRDJ1; 9 bases match TRDD2. This CDR3 is 23 amino acids long. Germline values: CDR1 TSWWSYY, CDR2 QGS. The ends lost 3 bases at V and 0 bases at J; junction bases unmatched: 26. CDR3 sequence (DNA): TGTGCTCTTGGGGACGCTACCCCCTTCCTACAGGGGACGACCACGGTATACACCGATAAACTCATCTTT. Translated, it gives CALGDATPFLQGTTTVYTDKLIF.

Regarding this clone: The protein TCRdb lists belongs to a much larger clone and differs from this DNA's translation at residue 6, which points to a read error; the protein shown is made from the DNA. The chain recombines TRAV38-2/DV8 with TRDJ1; 7 nucleotides agree with TRDD3. The CDR3 covers 21 residues. The germline gives CDR1 TSESDYY, CDR2 QEAYKQQN. V was pared by 2 bases and J by 0 bases, with 22 bases of the junction left unmatched. The CDR3 DNA reads as TGTGCTTATAGGAGGACTGCCACATTACTGGGGAAGTGGGGGTACACCGATAAACTCATCTTT. Protein sequence: CAYRRTATLLGKWGYTDKLIF.

This clone was detected a few times. The protein held in TCRdb is that of a much larger clone and does not match this DNA's translation at residue 7, likely because of a read error; the protein shown is translated from the DNA. The rearrangement links TRDV1 to TRDJ1; a possible D gene is TRDD3 (6 bases). V lost 2 bases and J 0 bases, leaving 22 bases between the germline ends. Germline-derived CDR1 and CDR2 are TSWWSYY and QGS. CDR3 size: 19 residues. In nucleotides, the CDR3 is TGTGCTCTTGGGGAAGACTTGGGGATGTTCCAGCTAGACACCGATAAACTCATCTTT. Translated, it gives CALGEDLGMFQLDTDKLIF.

In this sample, this clone turned up a few times. A far larger clone is one nucleotide away, so this likely arose from a read error. Within the sample, other DNA sequences also encode this same CDR3. The chain combines TRDV1 with TRDJ1; D perhaps matches TRDD2 (5 bases). Germline loops: CDR1 TSWWSYY, CDR2 QGS. The CDR3 covers 20 residues. Trimming pared 0 bases from V and 3 bases from J, leaving 26 bases between. CDR3 sequence (DNA): TGTGCTCTTGGGGAACTTCCTAACGATCAAGTGGGTCGTTTCGCCGATAAACTCATCTTT. Translated, it gives CALGELPNDQVGRFADKLIF.